This record concerns one T cell receptor (beta chain) sequence. Trimming at V came to 1 base and at J to 0 bases, leaving 3 bases not matched to a gene. Germline assignment: CDR1 SNHLY and CDR2 FYNNEI. The CDR3 runs 16 residues. Recruitment covered 25 or so US areas and drew participants whose ages spanned roughly 18 to 100 years. Repertoires were generated with immunoSEQ multiplex PCR, while TCRdb's copy carries only in-frame clones and drops some. This table holds around 220,000 clones, around 80% found once. The data belong to a study of blood T cell repertoires in COVID-19. The sequence came from a woman aged 40 to 55 with acute COVID-19. Input material: PBMCs or T cells enriched from blood (not recorded which). This chain uses TRBV2 with TRBJ1-5, with 7 bases matching TRBD1. The CDR3 loop is CASSEGQGVSNQPQHF. CDR3 nucleotide sequence: TGTGCCAGCAGTGAAGGGCAGGGGGTTAGCAATCAGCCCCAGCATTTT.